This record looks at one T cell receptor beta chain sequence and its context. Produced via immunoSEQ multiplex PCR; TCRdb's table is partial and in-frame only. This sample has roughly 120,000 clones; 85% to 95% occur once, and the top ten carry roughly 6.6%. This sample was taken from a study of T cell responses to AZD1222 COVID-19 vaccine. The CDR3 runs 16 residues. V was clipped by 3 bases and J by 2 bases; unmatched bases: 12. CDR1 is SQVTM and CDR2 is ANQGSEA in the germline V gene. The chain couples TRBV29-1 to TRBJ2-7; TRBD1 aligns across 8 bases. The sample consisted of peripheral blood, taken on day 0 of AZD1222 vaccination. This clonotype was sampled from an adult in good health. The CDR3 protein is CSVERIKTGDTYEQYF. The CDR3 nucleotides read TGCAGCGTTGAGCGTATCAAGACAGGGGATACCTACGAGCAGTACTTC.